Here is one T cell receptor beta chain with its context. As yet, its antigen is unknown. V was cut by 5 bases and J by 5 bases, with 15 bases left in between. The CDR3 has 15 amino acids. Per germline, CDR1 SNHLY and CDR2 FYNNEI. The time point was: sample taken at primary tumor resection. Unsorted whole RNA of tumor, nontumor lung or frozen PBMC was sequenced. Donors were over 70 untreated early-stage non-small cell lung cancer patients. Every molecule of TCR cDNA had its own unique molecular identifier. TCRdb re-derived calls from the 5' RACE reads in MiXCR, one entry per CDR3 protein. The sample carries some 3,000 distinct CDR3 sequences, less than 45% recorded once. This sample was taken from a study of spatial heterogeneity in lung cancer. On the study more broadly: Raw sequencing reads included, on average, more than 9.5 appearances of each unique TCR and UMI combination. Study-level findings and limits: Compared with follow-up, resection was when ubiquitous expanded tumor TCRs appeared in blood more.

The gene calls are TRBV2 and TRBJ2-2; D gene uncertain. Sequencing was performed on PBMCs, taken at surgery. The sequence was obtained from a male donor with early-stage non-small cell lung cancer. The CDR3 loop reads CASSSGLSVTGELFF. CDR3 nucleotide sequence: TGTGCCAGCAGTTCGGGCCTGAGCGTTACCGGGGAGCTGTTTTTT. Supplemented by reference TRBV2 and TRBJ2-2, the full variable domain reads EPEVTQTPSHQVTQMGQEVILRCVPISNHLYFYWYRQILGQKVEFLVSFYNNEISEKSEIFDDQFSVERPDGSNFTLKIRSTKLEDSAMYFCASSSGLSVTGELFFGEGSRLTVL.